This T cell receptor beta chain appears in the sequencing data of a study of shared clonotypes between healthy human individuals. Overall study results and limits: Naive CD4 clonotypes were shared across several donors at about 5%.

As for this clone: Its cognate antigen is unknown.

Data came from immunoSEQ multiplex PCR; TCRdb stores just in-frame clones and leaves some out. The sample lists approximately 740,000 clones, under 80% occurring once. Partitioning of CD4+ cells yielded a CD45RA+ naive subset and a CD45RA-negative memory subset. The receptor's source is a woman aged 25-40 years in good health. The sample taken for sequencing was memory CD4+ T cells sorted from blood. Subset denoted: CD45RA-negative fraction.

DNA for the CDR3: TGTGCCTGGACGGCGCGGGGGGGAGGCAATGAGCAGTTCTTC. As protein: CAWTARGGGNEQFF. The chain has TRBV30 and TRBJ2-1, with 9 positions matching TRBD2. Germline assignment: CDR1 GTSNPN and CDR2 SVGIG (reference sequence). CDR3 size: 14 residues. V lost 4 bases, J lost 6 bases, and 7 bases stayed unmatched.